The present T cell receptor (beta chain) was sequenced within a study of post-analysis software for immune sequencing data. Unique-molecular-identifier-tagged TCR beta cDNA libraries were used. About half a million cDNA molecules were recovered from an input of about 1 to 10 million T cells. TCRdb re-called the PCR reads through MiXCR, storing one row per CDR3 protein. There are some 260,000 distinct CDR3 sequences in the sample; around 34% occur only once, and 4% to 6% lies in the top ten. There are a few counts of this clonotype. The sample comprised blood. This TCR was recovered from a girl aged 5 to 17 with multiple sclerosis.

The CDR3: CASSYRGPSNTIYF. The CDR3 DNA follows: TGTGCCAGCAGTTACCGGGGGCCGTCAAACACCATATATTTT. This rearrangement joins TRBV6-5 to TRBJ1-3, with D perhaps TRBD1 (6 bases). Per germline, CDR1 MNHEY and CDR2 SVGAGI. CDR3 length equals 14 residues. Trimming took 2 bases from V and 6 from J, leaving 11 bases between them.